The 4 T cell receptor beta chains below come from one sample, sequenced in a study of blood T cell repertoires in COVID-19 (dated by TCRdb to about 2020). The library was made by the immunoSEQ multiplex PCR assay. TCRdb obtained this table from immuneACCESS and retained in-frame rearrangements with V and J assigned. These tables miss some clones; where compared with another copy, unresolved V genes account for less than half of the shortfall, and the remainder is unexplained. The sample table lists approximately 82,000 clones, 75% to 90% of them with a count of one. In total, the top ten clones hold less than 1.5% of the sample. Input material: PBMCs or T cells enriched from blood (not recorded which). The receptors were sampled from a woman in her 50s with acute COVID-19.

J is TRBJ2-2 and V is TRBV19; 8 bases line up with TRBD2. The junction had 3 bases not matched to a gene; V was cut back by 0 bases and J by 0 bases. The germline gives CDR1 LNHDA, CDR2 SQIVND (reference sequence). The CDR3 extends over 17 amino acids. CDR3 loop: CASSIDRRGANTGELFF. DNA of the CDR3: TGTGCCAGTAGTATAGATCGGCGGGGGGCGAACACCGGGGAGCTGTTTTTT.

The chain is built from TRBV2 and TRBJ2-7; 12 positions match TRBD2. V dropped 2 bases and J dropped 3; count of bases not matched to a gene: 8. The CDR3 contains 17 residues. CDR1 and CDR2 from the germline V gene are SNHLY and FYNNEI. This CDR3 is CASSETTSGGIYYEQYF. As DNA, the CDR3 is TGTGCCAGCAGTGAAACCACTAGCGGGGGGATTTACTACGAGCAGTACTTC. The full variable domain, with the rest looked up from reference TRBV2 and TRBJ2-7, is EPEVTQTPSHQVTQMGQEVILRCVPISNHLYFYWYRQILGQKVEFLVSFYNNEISEKSEIFDDQFSVERPDGSNFTLKIRSTKLEDSAMYFCASSETTSGGIYYEQYFGPGTRLTVT.

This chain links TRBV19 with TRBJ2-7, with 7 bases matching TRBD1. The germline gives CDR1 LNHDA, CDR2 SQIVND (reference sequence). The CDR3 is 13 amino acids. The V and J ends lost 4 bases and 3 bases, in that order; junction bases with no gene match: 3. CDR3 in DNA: TGTGCCAGTAGTAGAACAGGGGTCTACGAGCAGTACTTC. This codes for CASSRTGVYEQYF.

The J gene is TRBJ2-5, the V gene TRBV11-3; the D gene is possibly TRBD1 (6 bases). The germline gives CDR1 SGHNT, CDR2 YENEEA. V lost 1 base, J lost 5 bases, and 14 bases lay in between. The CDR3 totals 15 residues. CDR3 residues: CASSLVPGQGETQYF. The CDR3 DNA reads TGTGCCAGCAGCTTAGTGCCGGGGCAGGGGGAGACCCAGTACTTC.